This T cell receptor beta chain was documented in a study of early T cells in non-severe SARS-CoV-2 infection. Each CDR3 protein is one row after TCRdb ran MiXCR on the 5' RACE reads. The sample has 70,000 to 90,000 distinct CDR3 sequences; approximately 12% are singletons. The ends were cut back, 3 bases at V and 9 bases at J, with 12 bases in the middle. The CDR3 extends over 13 amino acids. Germline CDR1 reads ENHRY; CDR2 reads SYGVKD. The sequencing input was whole blood. The rearrangement uses TRBV10-3 and TRBJ2-4; a possible D gene is TRBD2 (7 bases). The TCR comes from an adult who was a healthcare worker with PCR-confirmed SARS-CoV-2 infection or an uninfected control (not recorded which). This CDR3 reads CAISDGGGSIQYF. CDR3 bases: TGTGCCATCAGTGATGGGGGCGGGAGCATTCAGTACTTC.